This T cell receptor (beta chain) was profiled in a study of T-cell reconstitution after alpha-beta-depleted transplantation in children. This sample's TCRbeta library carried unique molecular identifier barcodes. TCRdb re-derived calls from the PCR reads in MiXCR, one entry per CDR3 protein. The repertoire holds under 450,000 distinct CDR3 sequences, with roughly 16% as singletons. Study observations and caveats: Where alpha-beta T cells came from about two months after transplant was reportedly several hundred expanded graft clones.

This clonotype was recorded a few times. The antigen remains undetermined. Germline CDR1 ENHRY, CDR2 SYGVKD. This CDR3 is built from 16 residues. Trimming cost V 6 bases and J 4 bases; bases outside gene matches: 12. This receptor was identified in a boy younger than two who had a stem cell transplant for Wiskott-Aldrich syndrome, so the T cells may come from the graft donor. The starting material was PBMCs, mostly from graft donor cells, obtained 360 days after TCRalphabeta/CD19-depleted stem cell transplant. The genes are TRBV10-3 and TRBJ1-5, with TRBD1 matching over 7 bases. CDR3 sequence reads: CAISTLPGQPNQPQHF. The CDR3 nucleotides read TGTGCCATCAGCACACTGCCGGGACAGCCAAATCAGCCCCAGCATTTT.